The entry below gives a single T cell receptor beta chain sequence along with its context. Generated by immunoSEQ multiplex PCR, the TCRdb table keeps only in-frame clones and is missing some. The sample consists of 20,000 to 25,000 clones, roughly 87% of them appearing once. The record originates from a study of chemoradiotherapy in HPV16-positive cancers. Study-level background: A couple of HPV16-positive patients' cells yielded candidate HPV-specific clones and common motifs.

The receptor was derived from a human donor with HPV-associated anogenital cancer. Sequencing was performed on blood, taken from a patient who underwent chemoradiotherapy.

The CDR3 loop reads CASSEPPGGVISGNTIYF. The CDR3 DNA sequence: TGTGCCAGCAGTGAACCCCCCGGTGGGGTTATATCTGGAAACACCATATATTTT. The V and J genes are TRBV6-1 and TRBJ1-3; D remains unclear. Trimming stripped 2 bases from V and 1 base from J, with 18 bases between. CDR3 length equals 18 residues. The V gene's germline CDR1 is MNHNS and CDR2 SASEGT.